These 27 T cell receptor beta chains originate from one sample sequenced in a study of tumor and adjacent non-tumor tissue in lung cancer. The template was RNA from unsorted bulk tissue. More than 3 cm separated this lung sample from the edge of the tumor. TCRbeta libraries were built with three rounds of nested PCR, modified from ARM-PCR. TCRdb re-analysed the multiplex PCR reads in MiXCR, keeping a single row per CDR3 protein. The table records 75,000 to 90,000 distinct CDR3 sequences, 75% to 85% of them present only once. Sequenced sample: distant non-tumor lung tissue. The receptors derive from a woman aged 50 to 65 with non-small cell lung cancer.

Regarding this clonotype: Relative to the germline gene, one junction end is altered; a read error may explain this. The chain is built from TRBV7-9 and TRBJ2-2; a possible D gene is TRBD1 (6 bases). This CDR3 contains 13 residues. Per germline, CDR1 SEHNR and CDR2 FQNEAQ (reference sequence). DNA of the CDR3: TGTGCGACCGGGACACCTAACATCGGGGAGTTGTTTTTT. Its protein product is CATGTPNIGELFF.

As to this clonotype: At one end, the junction sequence differs from germline, possibly due to a read error. V gene TRBV11-2 combines with J gene TRBJ2-1, with 12 bases matching TRBD2. Germline CDR1 SGHAT, CDR2 FQNNGV. This CDR3 is 15 amino acids long. The CDR3 DNA reads as TGTGCCAGCTGCTTATCTAGCGGGAGGGGAAATGAACAGTTCTTC. Protein product: CASCLSSGRGNEQFF.

This chain joins TRBV29-1 and TRBJ2-4; TRBD1 matches 9 bases. The CDR3 spans 13 residues. Per the germline V gene, CDR1 is SQVTM and CDR2 is ANQGSEA. The V segment lost 7 bases and the J segment 11 bases; nucleotides outside the gene matches: 12. The chain's CDR3 is CSALQGANNFQYF. CDR3 DNA: TGCAGCGCTCTACAGGGGGCCAACAACTTTCAGTACTTC. Complete variable domain (other parts from reference TRBV29-1 and TRBJ2-4): SAVISQKPSRDICQRGTSLTIQCQVDSQVTMMFWYRQQPGQSLTLIATANQGSEATYESGFVIDKFPISRPNLTFSTLTVSNMSPEDSSIYLCSALQGANNFQYFGAGTRLSVL.

The V call is TRBV6-5, the J call TRBJ2-7, with 8 bases aligning to TRBD1. Trimming took 7 bases from V and 7 from J; bases not matched to a gene: 15. The germline V gene encodes CDR1 MNHEY and CDR2 SVGAGI. The CDR3 runs to 15 residues. The DNA for the CDR3 is TGTGCCAGCACCGCGCTCGGCAGGGGGCGAGGAGAGCAGTACTTC. Translation gives CASTALGRGRGEQYF.

V and J are TRBV19 and TRBJ2-3; the D gene is possibly TRBD1 (5 bases). The CDR3 sequence is 13 residues long. CDR1 and CDR2 from the germline V gene are LNHDA and SQIVND (reference sequence). V was trimmed by 5 bases and J by 3 bases, leaving 9 bases between them. CDR3 region: CASSPRDTDTQYF. DNA for the CDR3: TGTGCCAGTAGTCCCAGGGATACAGATACGCAGTATTTT.

This clonotype has just a few counts. The junction and the germline gene differ at one end; a read error may be behind it. V gene TRBV6-5 combines with J gene TRBJ1-2; TRBD1 aligns across 7 bases. The germline V gene encodes CDR1 MNHEY and CDR2 SVGAGI. The CDR3 sequence is 11 residues long. The CDR3 region has the DNA TGTGCCGGCAGGAGACAGGGAGGCTACACCTTT. As protein: CAGRRQGGYTF.

On this clonotype: This sequence may be a read error, since a much larger clone differs from it by one base. V is TRBV7-9 and J is TRBJ1-6, with 8 bases matching TRBD1. The ends lost 6 bases at V and 7 bases at J; junction bases unmatched: 5. This CDR3 is built from 14 residues. Germline CDR1 and CDR2: SEHNR and FQNEAQ (reference sequence). The CDR3 DNA sequence: TGTGCCAGCAGTACGGGACAGGAAAATTCACCCCTCCACTTT. Translation gives CASSTGQENSPLHF.

Details on this clonotype: No conserved phenylalanine or tryptophan ends this CDR3, so it is likely a read error. The chain has TRBV4-1 and TRBJ1-4; D is unresolved. Looked up from germline, CDR1 is MGHRA and CDR2 is YSYEKL. This CDR3 has 14 residues. In DNA form, the CDR3 reads TGCGCCAGCAGCGAAGCCGGGAAAGATGAAAAGCTGTTTTCT. Translated: CASSEAGKDEKLFS.

A note on this clonotype: The conserved phenylalanine or tryptophan normally closing the CDR3 is absent here, so this likely arose from a read error. The rearrangement joins TRBV29-1 to TRBJ2-7; unclear D gene. Trimming took off 7 bases at V and 6 bases at J, with 13 bases between the two ends. CDR1 is SQVTM and CDR2 is ANQGSEA in the germline V gene. The CDR3 sequence is 11 residues long. The CDR3 is CSGARLGEQYL. CDR3 DNA sequence: TGCAGCGGAGCGCGATTGGGCGAGCAGTACTTA.

With regard to this clonotype: The conserved final phenylalanine or tryptophan is absent from the CDR3, which likely points to a read error. The chain has TRBV12-3 or TRBV12-4 and TRBJ2-5; no clear D. The CDR3 runs 12 residues. Written as DNA, the CDR3 is TGCGCCAGCAGTCGATGGGGAGAGACCCAGTACTTA. It is translated as CASSRWGETQYL.

As concerns this clonotype: A much larger clone differs by one base, so this may be a read error. Given the absence of the conserved phenylalanine or tryptophan at the CDR3 end, a read error is likely. It is unclear where the CDR3 begins or ends on the DNA, so no DNA is shown, and the CDR3 is as TCRdb lists it. This chain joins TRBV5-1 and TRBJ1-4. In germline, CDR1 is SGHRS, CDR2 YFSETQ. The CDR3 is 13 residues long, counting both termini. Here the CDR3 reads CASSLGGSEKPFV.

Only one count was recorded for this clonotype. This CDR3 is missing its conserved last phenylalanine or tryptophan, likely due to a read error. This rearrangement joins TRBV11-2 to TRBJ2-4, with 7 bases matching TRBD2. CDR1 is SGHAT, CDR2 FQNNGV, per germline. The CDR3 extends over 15 amino acids. The V gene end was trimmed by 8 bases and the J gene end by 8 bases; junction bases not matched to a gene: 15. CDR3 in amino acids: CASGFPSGIGDIQYL. In DNA form, the CDR3 reads TGTGCCAGCGGTTTCCCTAGCGGAATTGGGGACATTCAGTACTTG.

The chain carries TRBV12-3 or TRBV12-4 and TRBJ2-2, with 9 bases identical to TRBD1. The CDR3 is 16 residues long. Germline trimming cut 3 bases from V and 12 bases from J; bases unmatched to any gene: 14. Written as DNA, the CDR3 is TGTGCCAGCAGTTTCCCCGGGACAGGGTCCACAGGGAAGCTGTTTTTT. Translating gives CASSFPGTGSTGKLFF.

Comment on this clonotype: At one end, the junction sequence differs from germline, possibly due to a read error. The chain joins TRBV5-5 to TRBJ2-1, with D uncertain. The CDR3 spans 12 residues. Germline lookup yields CDR1 SGHKS and CDR2 YYEKEE (reference sequence). This CDR3 is CANSLLCNEQFF. The CDR3 DNA follows: TGTGCCAACAGCTTACTCTGCAATGAGCAGTTCTTC.

The gene calls are TRBV11-2 and TRBJ2-1; 8 bases align to TRBD2. Germline values: CDR1 SGHAT, CDR2 FQNNGV. This CDR3 has 15 residues. CDR3 protein: CGSSLEANGRAEQFF. In nucleotides, the CDR3 is TGTGGTAGCAGCTTAGAAGCTAACGGGAGGGCTGAGCAGTTCTTC.

With respect to this clonotype: The junction does not match germline at one end; this may be a read error. J is TRBJ1-2 and V is TRBV6-2 or TRBV6-3, with a tentative D call TRBD1 (6 bases). The CDR3 loop spans 14 amino acids. Germline V gene data show CDR1 as MNHEY and CDR2 as SVGEGT. The CDR3 DNA reads as TGTTCCAGCAGTTACAACAGGGCCCACATAGGCTACACCTTC. Its protein is CSSSYNRAHIGYTF.

A note on this clonotype: One end of the junction fails to match germline, which may point to a read error. The chain employs TRBV7-8 and TRBJ2-1; no clear D. There are 14 residues in the CDR3. The germline CDR1 and CDR2 sequences are SGHVS and FQNEAQ. The CDR3 loop reads CAGSFLAGLNEKFF. The CDR3 nucleotides are TGTGCCGGCAGCTTTCTGGCTGGGCTTAATGAGAAGTTCTTC.

This chain connects TRBV9 to TRBJ2-7; 7 positions match TRBD2. Germline V CDR1 and CDR2: SGDLS, YYNGEE. This CDR3 is 15 amino acids long. V lost 3 bases and J lost 6; bases outside the gene matches: 12. CDR3 sequence (DNA): TGTGCCAGCAGCGCCCGTAACGGGAGGTCTACCGAGCAGTACTTC. Translating gives CASSARNGRSTEQYF. The full variable domain, rest sourced from reference TRBV9 and TRBJ2-7, is DSGVTQTPKHLITATGQRVTLRCSPRSGDLSVYWYQQSLDQGLQFLIQYYNGEERAKGNILERFSAQQFPDLHSELNLSSLELGDSALYFCASSARNGRSTEQYFGPGTRLTVT.

Details on this clonotype: The junction shows a germline mismatch at one end, possibly a read error. This rearrangement joins TRBV12-3 or TRBV12-4 to TRBJ1-5; no firm D call. The CDR3 is 14 amino acids. The CDR3 region is CASKIKGGDQPQHF. The CDR3 nucleotides are TGTGCTAGCAAAATAAAAGGCGGGGATCAGCCTCAGCATTTT.

This clonotype was observed at least ten times. V gene TRBV20-1 combines with J gene TRBJ2-6; 8 nucleotides agree with TRBD2. V lost 0 bases to trimming and J lost 2 bases; unmatched junction nucleotides: 0. CDR1 is DFQATT, CDR2 SNEGSKA, per germline (reference sequence). This CDR3 has 15 residues. The CDR3 is CSARDSGTGANVLTF. The CDR3 DNA follows: TGCAGTGCTAGAGATAGCGGGACTGGGGCCAACGTCCTGACTTTC.

For this clonotype: Mismatch with germline at one junction end may stem from a read error. The DNA of the CDR3 is TGTGACAGCAGTCCCGGACTAGCGGGAAATATTCAGTACTTC. This encodes CDSSPGLAGNIQYF. V and J are TRBV11-2 and TRBJ2-4, with 12 bases lining up with TRBD2. The germline V gene encodes CDR1 SGHAT and CDR2 FQNNGV. CDR3 length equals 14 residues.

On this clonotype: The junction departs from the called germline gene at one end, perhaps through a read error. The rearrangement joins TRBV6-5 to TRBJ1-5; D not certain. CDR3 length: 15 residues. Germline assignment: CDR1 MNHEY and CDR2 SVGAGI. The CDR3 coding sequence is TGTGCCAACAGTTACTCGACGGCGGGCGGGCAGCCCCAGCATTTT. Residues: CANSYSTAGGQPQHF.

This clonotype has just one count. V is TRBV4-2 and J is TRBJ2-2; the match to TRBD2 covers 8 bases. The CDR3 contains 17 residues. CDR1 and CDR2 (germline): LGHNA, YNFKEQ. This chain's CDR3 is CVSSQEVVGGRTGELFF. The CDR3 DNA follows: TGTGTCAGTAGCCAAGAAGTTGTCGGCGGGAGGACCGGGGAGCTGTTTTTT.

The chain links TRBV12-3 or TRBV12-4 to TRBJ1-6; maybe TRBD1 (6 bases). CDR3 length: 15 amino acids. The CDR3: CTGRQESSYNSPLHF. The DNA of the CDR3 is TGTACCGGCAGACAGGAGAGCTCCTATAATTCACCCCTCCACTTT.

Worth noting for this clonotype: One end of the junction does not line up with germline, which may come from a read error. V is TRBV12-3 or TRBV12-4 and J is TRBJ2-2; TRBD1 matches at 7 bases. The CDR3 consists of 13 residues. DNA of the CDR3: TGTGCTAGCAGACGACAGGGTAGCAGGGAGCTGTTTTTT. It specifies CASRRQGSRELFF.

In regard to this clonotype: One end of the junction fails to match germline, which may point to a read error. J is TRBJ2-1 and V is TRBV12-3 or TRBV12-4; no clear D gene. The CDR3 is 18 residues long. The CDR3 loop is CTSSPIANLLCVNNEQFF. The CDR3 DNA follows: TGTACCAGCAGTCCGATAGCCAACCTTCTGTGCGTCAACAATGAGCAGTTCTTC.

Concerning this clonotype itself: One end of the junction is discordant with germline, which a read error may explain. This chain joins TRBV28 and TRBJ2-1; 7 nucleotides line up with TRBD1. This CDR3 has 15 amino acids. The germline CDR1 and CDR2 sequences are MDHEN and SYDVKM. For the CDR3, the DNA is TGTGCCAGCAGGCGCGCCGGGACAGTGACCAATGAGCACTTCTTC. Translation: CASRRAGTVTNEHFF.